This is a list of T cell receptor beta chains from one sample in a study of OX40 agonist ivuxolimab in advanced cancers. Assay: immunoSEQ multiplex PCR; the TCRdb copy retains only in-frame clones and omits some. The sample has 40,000 to 50,000 clones, around nine tenths seen once. Here the sequenced sample was CD4+ or CD8+ T cells sorted from blood, taken in a trial of the OX40 agonist ivuxolimab. The receptor set was obtained from an adult with an advanced solid tumor such as melanoma, head and neck, liver or kidney cancer. Each CDR3 is given with its conserved first and last residue. A D gene is named only where the DNA matches it firmly. Size tells how often a clone was seen (once, few, many) or the class of an expanded clone, and some rows leave it out.

TRBJ1-1 once TRBV7-2 NA CASSRSGFITEAFF TGTGCCAGCAGCCGTTCAGGTTTCATCACTGAAGCTTTCTTT
TRBJ2-7 NA TRBV10-3 NA CAISDWTAYEQYF TGTGCCATCAGTGATTGGACCGCCTACGAGCAGTACTTC
TRBJ1-2 NA TRBV6-5 NA CASSYTVGRPDGYTF TGTGCCAGCAGTTACACGGTGGGGCGCCCGGATGGCTACACCTTC
TRBJ1-1 NA TRBV15 NA CATSRNIGHWNTEAFF TGTGCCACCAGTCGAAATATAGGACACTGGAACACTGAAGCTTTCTTT
TRBJ2-7 NA TRBV7-9 TRBD2 CASSRASSGAYEQYF TGTGCCAGCAGCCGGGCGTCAAGCGGGGCCTACGAGCAGTACTTC
TRBJ2-2 once TRBV11-2 NA CASSLEAGELFF TGTGCCAGCAGCTTAGAGGCCGGGGAGCTGTTTTTT
TRBJ2-5 NA TRBV7-2 TRBD2 CASSPGTFGEGETQYF TGTGCCAGCAGCCCCGGGACCTTTGGGGAGGGAGAGACCCAGTACTTC
TRBJ1-5 NA TRBV6-1 NA CASRGTGEFNQPQHF TGTGCCAGCAGGGGGACCGGAGAATTCAATCAGCCCCAGCATTTT
TRBJ1-1 NA TRBV19 NA CASSIRENTEAFF TGTGCCAGTAGTATAAGGGAAAACACTGAAGCTTTCTTT
TRBJ2-7 NA TRBV6-6 NA CASSIEFPRGSEQYF TGTGCCAGCAGTATAGAGTTCCCCCGAGGCTCCGAGCAGTACTTC
TRBJ1-2 NA TRBV19 NA CASSLADRFVGGYTF TGTGCCAGTAGTCTGGCAGACCGGTTTGTTGGTGGCTACACCTTC
TRBJ2-2 NA TRBV27 NA CASSVRVTHPGELFF TGTGCCAGCAGTGTCCGGGTGACCCACCCCGGGGAGCTGTTTTTT
TRBJ2-5 NA TRBV5-6 TRBD2 CASSPSGGARETQYF TGTGCCAGCAGCCCTAGCGGGGGGGCCCGAGAGACCCAGTACTTC
TRBJ1-1 NA TRBV7-9 NA CASSLRESNEAFF TGTGCCAGCAGCTTAAGGGAGAGCAATGAAGCTTTCTTT
TRBJ1-6 NA TRBV27 NA CASSLFSRVVNSPLHF TGTGCCAGCAGTTTATTCAGCAGGGTGGTGAATTCACCCCTCCACTTT
TRBJ2-2 NA TRBV5-1 NA CASSLVRGQNTGELFF TGCGCCAGCAGCTTGGTCAGGGGCCAAAACACCGGGGAGCTGTTTTTT
TRBJ2-5 NA TRBV4-1 NA CASSQDSSGAPETQYF TGCGCCAGCAGCCAAGATTCGTCGGGGGCTCCAGAGACCCAGTACTTC
TRBJ2-7 NA TRBV4-1 TRBD2 CASSPQATSGLYEQYF TGCGCCAGCAGCCCCCAGGCGACTAGCGGGCTCTACGAGCAGTACTTC
TRBJ1-5 NA TRBV2 NA CASSHGVLQPQHF TGTGCCAGCAGCCATGGGGTCCTTCAGCCCCAGCATTTT
TRBJ1-5 NA TRBV2 TRBD1 CASSWDRDGPQHF TGTGCCAGCAGCTGGGACAGGGACGGGCCCCAGCATTTT
TRBJ2-1 NA TRBV18 NA CASSPDLDSYNEQFF TGTGCCAGCTCACCGGACTTGGACAGCTACAATGAGCAGTTCTTC
TRBJ2-7 NA TRBV7-9 NA CASSPPGTPSYEQYF TGTGCCAGCAGCCCACCCGGGACTCCCTCCTACGAGCAGTACTTC
TRBJ2-1 once TRBV28 NA CASSLSTYNEQFF TGTGCCAGCAGTTTATCGACTTACAATGAGCAGTTCTTC
TRBJ1-1 NA TRBV27 NA CASSLATGFGAFF TGTGCCAGCAGTTTAGCAACAGGGTTCGGAGCTTTCTTT
TRBJ2-1 NA TRBV27 TRBD1 CASSSGQGIDEQFF TGTGCCAGCAGTTCGGGACAGGGGATCGATGAGCAGTTCTTC
TRBJ2-5 NA TRBV25-1 TRBD1 CASSPGQGPLQETQYF TGTGCCAGCAGTCCGGGACAGGGGCCGCTACAAGAGACCCAGTACTTC
TRBJ2-1 NA TRBV9 TRBD2 CASSVGGRVAPQFF TGTGCCAGCAGCGTAGGCGGGAGGGTTGCGCCCCAGTTCTTC
TRBJ1-4 NA TRBV4-1 TRBD1 CASSLHWTGESTNEKLFF TGCGCCAGCAGCCTTCATTGGACAGGGGAGTCAACTAATGAAAAACTGTTTTTT
TRBJ2-5 NA TRBV6-5 NA CASSPGVGRETQYF TGTGCCAGCAGCCCCGGAGTAGGGCGAGAGACCCAGTACTTC
TRBJ2-4 NA TRBV27 TRBD2 CASSSPGTSGSILLWNIQYF TGTGCCAGCAGTTCCCCCGGGACTAGCGGGAGTATTTTATTGTGGAACATTCAGTACTTC